Following are 8 T cell receptor beta chains from one sample sequenced in a study of Ad26.COV2.S vaccination and SARS-CoV-2 variants. Treatment in this sample: roughly 18 received Ad26.COV2.S at low or high dose, single or two shots; several received placebo; per-sample allocation not given. The study sampled participants on day 63 after the first vaccine or placebo injection. Repertoires were generated with immunoSEQ multiplex PCR, while TCRdb's copy carries only in-frame clones and drops some. The repertoire has more than 300,000 clones, approximately 86% of them found once; the top ten carry about 10%. Here the sequenced sample was peripheral blood, taken in a trial of Ad26.COV2.S vaccine versus placebo. These receptors were taken from a person aged 18-60 years who received the Ad26.COV2.S COVID-19 vaccine or a placebo.

V and J are TRBV6-5 and TRBJ2-7; D is unclear. Germline CDR1 MNHEY, CDR2 SVGAGI. The CDR3 is 13 residues long. V was clipped by 4 bases and J by 9 bases, with 16 bases between them. CDR3 loop: CASSSSMGGMQYF. The CDR3 nucleotides are TGTGCCAGCAGTTCCTCCATGGGTGGAATGCAGTACTTC.

The chain is built from TRBV7-9 and TRBJ2-3; 7 bases are shared with TRBD2. The CDR3 runs 14 residues. V lost 7 bases and J lost 3; bases outside the gene matches: 7. Germline V CDR1 and CDR2: SEHNR, FQNEAQ (reference sequence). CDR3: CASTSPRGTDTQYF. DNA for the CDR3: TGTGCCAGCACCTCCCCGCGGGGGACAGATACGCAGTATTTT. The whole variable domain, remainder taken from reference TRBV7-9 and TRBJ2-3, is DTGVSQNPRHKITKRGQNVTFRCDPISEHNRLYWYRQTLGQGPEFLTYFQNEAQLEKSRLLSDRFSAERPKGSFSTLEIQRTEQGDSAMYLCASTSPRGTDTQYFGPGTRLTVL.

The V gene is TRBV4-2, the J gene TRBJ1-2; a weak D match, TRBD1 (5 bases). The CDR3 loop spans 14 amino acids. CDR1 is LGHNA and CDR2 is YNFKEQ in the germline V gene. Trimming left V 4 bases short and J 4 bases short, with 13 bases between. CDR3 DNA: TGTGCCAGCAGCCCGCTGCGGGGGATCTATGGCTACACCTTC. Translating gives CASSPLRGIYGYTF.

V usage is TRBV2 and J usage is TRBJ2-2, with D tentatively TRBD1 (5 bases). This CDR3 has 13 amino acids. The V end was cut by 0 bases, the J end by 6 bases, with 5 bases between. Germline CDR1 and CDR2: SNHLY and FYNNEI. As DNA, the CDR3 is TGTGCCAGCAGTGAAGCGGGGCCCGGGGAGCTGTTTTTT. Translation gives CASSEAGPGELFF.

The rearrangement links TRBV14 to TRBJ1-2, with no clear D. The germline CDR1 and CDR2 sequences are SGHDN and FVKESK. Trimming cost V 4 bases and J 2 bases, with 14 bases left between them. This CDR3 has 15 amino acids. This chain's CDR3 is CASSPPRTVNYGYTF. DNA for the CDR3: TGTGCCAGCAGCCCCCCTAGGACGGTCAACTATGGCTACACCTTC.

This sequence joins TRBV7-8 and TRBJ1-6; D may be TRBD1 (6 bases). Trimming cost V 2 bases and J 5 bases, with 10 bases left between them. Germline V gives CDR1 SGHVS, CDR2 FQNEAQ. This CDR3 region has 15 residues. The CDR3 spells CASSLQGTNNSPLHF. The DNA for the CDR3 is TGTGCCAGCAGCTTACAGGGGACCAATAATTCACCCCTCCACTTT.

The gene calls are TRBV19 and TRBJ2-7; maybe TRBD2 (6 bases). V dropped 5 bases and J dropped 4 bases, with 18 bases sitting between them. The CDR3 has 15 residues. CDR1 and CDR2 (germline): LNHDA, SQIVND (reference sequence). The CDR3 nucleotides read TGTGCCAGTAGTCCCCAAGAGGGACTCAGGTACGAGCAGTACTTC. It is translated as CASSPQEGLRYEQYF.

This clone came up once. The chain uses TRBV6-1 and TRBJ1-2; 10 nucleotides agree with TRBD1. The CDR3 has 15 amino acids. CDR1 and CDR2 from the germline V gene are MNHNS and SASEGT. J was trimmed by 8 bases and V by 1 base; bases with no gene match: 7. The CDR3: CASSEDWGTGDGYTF. The DNA of the CDR3 is TGTGCCAGCAGTGAAGACTGGGGGACAGGGGACGGCTACACCTTC.